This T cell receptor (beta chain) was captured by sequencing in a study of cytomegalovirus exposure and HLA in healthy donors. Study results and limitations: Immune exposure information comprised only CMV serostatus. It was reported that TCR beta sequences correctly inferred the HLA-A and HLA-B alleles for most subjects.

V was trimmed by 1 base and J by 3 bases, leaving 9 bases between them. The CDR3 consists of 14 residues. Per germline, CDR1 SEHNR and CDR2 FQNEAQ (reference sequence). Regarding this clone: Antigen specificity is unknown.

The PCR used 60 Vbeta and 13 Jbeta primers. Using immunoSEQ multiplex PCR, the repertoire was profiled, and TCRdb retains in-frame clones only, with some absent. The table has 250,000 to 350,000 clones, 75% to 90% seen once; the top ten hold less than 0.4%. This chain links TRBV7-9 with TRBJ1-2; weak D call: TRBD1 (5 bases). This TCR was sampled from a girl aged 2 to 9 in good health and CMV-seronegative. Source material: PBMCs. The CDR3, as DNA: TGTGCCAGCAGCTTAGACGCGGGGGACTATGGCTACACCTTC. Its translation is CASSLDAGDYGYTF.